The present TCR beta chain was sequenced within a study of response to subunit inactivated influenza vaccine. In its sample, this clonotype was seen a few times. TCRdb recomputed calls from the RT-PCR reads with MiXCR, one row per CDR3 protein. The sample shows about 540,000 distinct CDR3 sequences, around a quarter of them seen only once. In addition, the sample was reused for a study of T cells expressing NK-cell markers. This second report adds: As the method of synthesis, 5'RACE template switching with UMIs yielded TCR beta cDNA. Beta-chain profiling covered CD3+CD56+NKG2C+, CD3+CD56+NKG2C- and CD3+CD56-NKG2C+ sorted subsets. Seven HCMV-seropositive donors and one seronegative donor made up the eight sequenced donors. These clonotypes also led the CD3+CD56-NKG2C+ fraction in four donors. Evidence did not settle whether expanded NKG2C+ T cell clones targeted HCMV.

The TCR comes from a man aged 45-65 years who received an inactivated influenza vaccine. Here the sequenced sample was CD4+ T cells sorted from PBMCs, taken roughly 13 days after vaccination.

As DNA, the CDR3 is TGTGCCAGCAGGAAGAGCGGGACAGGGGAAGCTTTCTTT. Translation gives CASRKSGTGEAFF. The chain is built from TRBV7-9 and TRBJ1-1; TRBD1 matches at 9 bases. After removal of 6 bases from V and 8 bases from J, the junction contained 7 bases not matched to a gene. Germline assignment: CDR1 SEHNR and CDR2 FQNEAQ (reference sequence). The CDR3 spans 13 residues.